Presented here are 18 T cell receptor beta chains from one specimen sequenced in a study of regulatory T cells in long-lasting Graves disease. Time point denoted: persistent/refractory GD, antithyroid drugs over 5 years with positive TRAb. RNA from PBMCs was the source of the TCR library. The TCR beta library used iRepertoire HTBI primers with Arm-PCR amplification of CDR3. TCRdb analysed the multiplex PCR reads with MiXCR anew, one entry per CDR3 protein. Among a few hundred thousand distinct CDR3 sequences listed, roughly 24% were seen once. The starting material was peripheral blood mononuclear cells (PBMCs), obtained when the disease was refractory, from a patient treated with antithyroid drugs. These receptor sequences come from a woman in her thirties or forties with Graves disease.

This clonotype has at least ten counts. The chain uses TRBV12-3 or TRBV12-4 and TRBJ2-1, with D possibly being TRBD1 or TRBD2 (5 bases each). The ends were cut back, 1 base at V and 6 bases at J, with 7 bases in the middle. The CDR3 is made up of 13 amino acids. In DNA, the CDR3 is TGTGCCAGCAGTTTAGGGGACCCCAATGAGCAGTTCTTC. This gives the protein CASSLGDPNEQFF.

This clonotype was seen only a few times. The CDR3 coding sequence is TGTGCCAGCAGCTTAGACGTGACCCCAACTAGGGGAGATACGCAGTATTTT. Translated, it gives CASSLDVTPTRGDTQYF. The chain is built from TRBV11-2 and TRBJ2-3; possibly TRBD1 or TRBD2 for D (5 bases each). Germline loops: CDR1 SGHAT, CDR2 FQNNGV. With 0 bases removed from V and 5 bases from J, the gap between germline ends came to 18 bases. The CDR3 totals 17 residues.

This clonotype has at least ten counts. CDR3 residues: CATSRRAQETQYF. As DNA, the CDR3 is TGTGCCACCAGCCGGAGGGCCCAAGAGACCCAGTACTTC. The V call is TRBV15, the J call TRBJ2-5; D possibly corresponds to TRBD2 (6 bases). The CDR3 is made up of 13 amino acids. Trimming removed 5 bases from V and 1 base from J, with 8 bases in between. Germline CDR1 LNHNV, CDR2 YYDKDF (reference sequence).

This clonotype appeared a few times. V gene TRBV20-1 combines with J gene TRBJ2-3, with D unclear. Germline V CDR1 and CDR2: DFQATT, SNEGSKA (reference sequence). V was pared by 6 bases and J by 0 bases, with 10 bases between. The CDR3 extends over 13 amino acids. The CDR3 here is CSAGRVSTDTQYF. DNA for the CDR3: TGCAGTGCAGGACGGGTGAGCACAGATACGCAGTATTTT.

In its sample, this clonotype was seen many times. The CDR3: CASRPGRTSLETQYF. Written as DNA, the CDR3 is TGTGCCAGCAGACCCGGAAGGACTAGCCTTGAGACCCAGTACTTC. The chain combines TRBV12-3 or TRBV12-4 with TRBJ2-5, with 8 bases that match TRBD2. This CDR3 has 15 amino acids. The J segment lost 5 bases and the V segment lost 6 bases, leaving 11 bases of the junction unmatched.

This clonotype was seen repeatedly, ten times or more. The chain joins TRBV28 to TRBJ2-5, with D tentatively TRBD1 (5 bases). Looked up from germline, CDR1 is MDHEN and CDR2 is SYDVKM. Trimming took off 9 bases at V and 2 bases at J, with 10 bases between the two ends. The CDR3 extends over 12 amino acids. CDR3 sequence (DNA): TGTGCCAGACCCGACAGACAAGAGACCCAGTACTTC. Encoded protein: CARPDRQETQYF.

This clonotype was detected ten times or more. The chain is built from TRBV15 and TRBJ1-6, with D uncertain. CDR1 LNHNV and CDR2 YYDKDF come from the germline V gene (reference sequence). CDR3 size: 17 residues. Trimming cost V 3 bases and J 0 bases, with 12 bases left between them. The CDR3 sequence is CATSRGMQSSYNSPLHF. The CDR3 DNA follows: TGTGCCACCAGCAGGGGCATGCAAAGCTCCTATAATTCACCCCTCCACTTT.

This clonotype has a count of ten or more. The CDR3 DNA reads as TGTGCCAGCAGTGGGACAAGCTCTTCTGGAAACACCATATATTTT. Translation gives CASSGTSSSGNTIYF. J is TRBJ1-3 and V is TRBV2; TRBD1 is a possible D gene (5 bases). The CDR3 is 15 residues long. The V and J ends lost 4 bases and 1 base respectively, with 11 bases between them. CDR1 and CDR2 (germline): SNHLY, FYNNEI.

Comment on this clonotype: This sequence may be a read error, since a much larger clone differs from it by one base. V is TRBV27 and J is TRBJ1-1, with 9 bases identical to TRBD1. From germline, CDR1 is MNHEY and CDR2 SMNVEV (reference sequence). J gave up 1 base and V 6 bases, and 9 bases lay outside the gene matches. CDR3 length: 16 residues. The CDR3 loop is CASSPGQGRGNTEAFF. The CDR3 bases are TGTGCCAGCAGCCCCGGACAGGGGAGGGGGAACACTGAAGCTTTCTTT.

CDR3 sequence: CASSRYSGPLAVLTF. The CDR3 DNA is TGTGCCAGCAGCCGTTACTCCGGTCCCCTCGCCGTCCTGACTTTC. The V call is TRBV6-1, the J call TRBJ2-6; no clear D. The CDR3 covers 15 residues. The V end lost 6 bases, the J end lost 12 bases, and 21 bases lay between the germline ends. Germline V gives CDR1 MNHNS, CDR2 SASEGT.

This clonotype was seen at least ten times. V is TRBV28 and J is TRBJ2-7; TRBD1 matches 7 bases. After removal of 7 bases from V and 1 base from J, the junction contained 13 bases not matched to a gene. The length of the CDR3 is 16 residues. Looked up from germline, CDR1 is MDHEN and CDR2 is SYDVKM. The CDR3 protein is CASTSPRDSGSYEQYF. The CDR3 bases are TGTGCCAGCACCTCTCCCCGGGACAGCGGTTCCTACGAGCAGTACTTC.

This clonotype was counted a few times. V gene TRBV4-1 combines with J gene TRBJ2-5, with a tentative D call TRBD2 (6 bases). This CDR3 contains 16 residues. V lost 3 bases to trimming and J lost 3 bases, with 17 bases between them. Germline V gene sequence: CDR1 MGHRA, CDR2 YSYEKL. The CDR3 coding sequence is TGCGCCAGCAGCCACCGAGCGGGCACCACCGAAGAGACCCAGTACTTC. It is translated as CASSHRAGTTEETQYF.

At least ten counts were recorded for this clonotype. This chain uses TRBV11-1 with TRBJ2-7, with D possibly TRBD2 on 6 matching bases. V was clipped by 4 bases and J by 0 bases, with 13 bases between them. CDR3 length: 15 amino acids. The germline CDR1 and CDR2 sequences are SGHAT and FQDESV (reference sequence). CDR3 protein: CASSSNSGSSYEQYF. Here the CDR3 DNA reads TGTGCCAGCAGCTCAAATAGCGGTAGCTCCTACGAGCAGTACTTC.

Only a few counts were recorded for this clonotype. The V gene is TRBV11-3, the J gene TRBJ2-2; 7 bases line up with TRBD1. CDR3 size: 14 residues. Germline trimming cut 6 bases from V and 3 bases from J; bases unmatched to any gene: 4. Per germline, CDR1 SGHNT and CDR2 YENEEA. The CDR3 protein is CASSPRGHTGELFF. In DNA, the CDR3 is TGTGCCAGCAGTCCGAGGGGGCACACCGGGGAGCTGTTTTTT.

This clonotype appeared a few times. The V call is TRBV20-1, the J call TRBJ2-6, with 7 bases that match TRBD1. Germline values: CDR1 DFQATT, CDR2 SNEGSKA (reference sequence). J was trimmed by 2 bases and V by 0 bases; bases with no gene match: 4. CDR3 length: 16 residues. CDR3 nucleotides: TGCAGTGCTAGAGATCATGGGACAGCTGGGGCCAACGTCCTGACTTTC. The encoded protein is CSARDHGTAGANVLTF.

This clonotype has only a few counts. The V call is TRBV15, the J call TRBJ2-7; TRBD1 or TRBD2 may be the D gene (5 bases each). There are 15 residues in the CDR3. Looked up from germline, CDR1 is LNHNV and CDR2 is YYDKDF (reference sequence). V was shortened by 1 base and J by 3 bases, with 13 bases between the two germline ends. CDR3 loop: CATSRGDDLIYEQYF. The DNA for the CDR3 is TGTGCCACCAGCAGAGGGGACGATCTGATCTACGAGCAGTACTTC.

Many counts were recorded for this clonotype. The rearrangement links TRBV3-1 to TRBJ2-7, with no clear D. Germline values: CDR1 LGHDT, CDR2 YNNKEL (reference sequence). The V end lost 1 base, the J end lost 2 bases, and 3 bases lay between the germline ends. This CDR3 has 12 residues. This chain's CDR3 is CASSQVTYEQYF. The DNA for the CDR3 is TGTGCCAGCAGCCAAGTAACCTACGAGCAGTACTTC.

On this clonotype: This clone may be a read error of a much larger clone one base away. The chain links TRBV2 to TRBJ2-7; D unclear. Deletions cut 5 bases from V and 3 bases from J, with 14 bases between. Looked up from germline, CDR1 is SNHLY and CDR2 is FYNNEI. The CDR3 contains 14 residues. DNA for the CDR3: TGTGCCAGCAGTACCGGATGGAGCGTCTACGAGCAGTACTTC. It yields the protein CASSTGWSVYEQYF. The entire variable domain, with the rest obtained from reference TRBV2 and TRBJ2-7, is as follows: EPEVTQTPSHQVTQMGQEVILRCVPISNHLYFYWYRQILGQKVEFLVSFYNNEISEKSEIFDDQFSVERPDGSNFTLKIRSTKLEDSAMYFCASSTGWSVYEQYFGPGTRLTVT.